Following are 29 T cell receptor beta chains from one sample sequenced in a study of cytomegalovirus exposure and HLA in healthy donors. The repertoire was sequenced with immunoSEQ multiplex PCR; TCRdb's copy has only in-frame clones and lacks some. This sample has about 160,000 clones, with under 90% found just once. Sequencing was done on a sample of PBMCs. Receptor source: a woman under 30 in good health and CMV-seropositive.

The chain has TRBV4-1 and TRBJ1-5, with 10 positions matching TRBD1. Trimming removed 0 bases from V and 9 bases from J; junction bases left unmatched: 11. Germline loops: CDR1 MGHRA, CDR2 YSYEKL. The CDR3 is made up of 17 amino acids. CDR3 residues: CASSQDTPGTGVGPQHF. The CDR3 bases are TGCGCCAGCAGCCAAGACACCCCCGGGACAGGGGTCGGGCCCCAGCATTTT.

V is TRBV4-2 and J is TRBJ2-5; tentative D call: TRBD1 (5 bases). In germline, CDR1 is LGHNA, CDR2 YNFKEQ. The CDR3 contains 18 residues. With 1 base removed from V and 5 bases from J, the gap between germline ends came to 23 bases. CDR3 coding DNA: TGTGCCAGCAGCCAAGTCGCCACCTCGGGCAGGGTAGTGGAGACCCAGTACTTC. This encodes CASSQVATSGRVVETQYF.

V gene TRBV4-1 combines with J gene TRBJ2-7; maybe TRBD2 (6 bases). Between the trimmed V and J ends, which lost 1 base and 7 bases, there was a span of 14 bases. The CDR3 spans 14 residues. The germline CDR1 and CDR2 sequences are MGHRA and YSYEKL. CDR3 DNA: TGCGCCAGCAGCCAAGGTCCTGGAGGAGGGGAGCAGTACTTC. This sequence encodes CASSQGPGGGEQYF.

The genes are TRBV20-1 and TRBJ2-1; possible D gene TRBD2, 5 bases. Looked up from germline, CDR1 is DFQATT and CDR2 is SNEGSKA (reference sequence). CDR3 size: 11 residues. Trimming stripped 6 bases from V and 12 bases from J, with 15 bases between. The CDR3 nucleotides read TGCAGTGCGACCTCCATGGACTCGCAGTTCTTC. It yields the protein CSATSMDSQFF.

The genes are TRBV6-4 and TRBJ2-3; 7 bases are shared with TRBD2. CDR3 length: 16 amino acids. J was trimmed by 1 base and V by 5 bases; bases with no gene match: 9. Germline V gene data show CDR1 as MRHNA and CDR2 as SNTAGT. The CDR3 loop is CASSHEAGRGTDTQYF. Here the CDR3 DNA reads TGTGCCAGCAGTCACGAAGCGGGAAGGGGCACAGATACGCAGTATTTT.

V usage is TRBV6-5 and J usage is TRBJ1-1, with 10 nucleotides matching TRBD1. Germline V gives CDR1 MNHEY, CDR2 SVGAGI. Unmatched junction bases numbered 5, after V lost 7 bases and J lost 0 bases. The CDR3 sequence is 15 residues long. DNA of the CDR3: TGTGCCAGCAATCGACAGGGGGCGATGAACACTGAAGCTTTCTTT. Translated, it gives CASNRQGAMNTEAFF.

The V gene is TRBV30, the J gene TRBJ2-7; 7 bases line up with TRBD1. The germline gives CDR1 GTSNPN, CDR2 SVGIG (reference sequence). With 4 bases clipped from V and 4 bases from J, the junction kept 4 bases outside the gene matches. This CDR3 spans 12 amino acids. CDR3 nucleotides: TGTGCCTGGAACAGGGGTCAATACGAGCAGTACTTC. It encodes CAWNRGQYEQYF.

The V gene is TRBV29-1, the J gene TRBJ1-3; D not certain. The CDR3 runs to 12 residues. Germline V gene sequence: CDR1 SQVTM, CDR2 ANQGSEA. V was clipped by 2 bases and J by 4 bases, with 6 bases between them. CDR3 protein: CSVEREGNTIYF. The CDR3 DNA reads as TGCAGCGTTGAACGTGAGGGAAACACCATATATTTT.

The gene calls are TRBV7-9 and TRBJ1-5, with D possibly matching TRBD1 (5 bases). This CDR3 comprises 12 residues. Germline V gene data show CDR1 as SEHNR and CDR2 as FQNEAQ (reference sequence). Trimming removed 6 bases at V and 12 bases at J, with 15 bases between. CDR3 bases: TGTGCCAGCAGTACCACGCAGGGTCTCCAGCATTTT. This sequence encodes CASSTTQGLQHF.

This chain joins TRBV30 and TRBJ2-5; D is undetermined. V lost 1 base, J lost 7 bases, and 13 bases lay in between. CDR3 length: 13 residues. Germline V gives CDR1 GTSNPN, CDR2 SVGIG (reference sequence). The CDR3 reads CAWSEETKRTQYF. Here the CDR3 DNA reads TGTGCCTGGAGTGAAGAAACGAAGAGGACCCAGTACTTC. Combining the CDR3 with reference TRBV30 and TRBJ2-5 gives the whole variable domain SQTIHQWPATLVQPVGSPLSLECTVEGTSNPNLYWYRQAAGRGLQLLFYSVGIGQISSEVPQNLSASRPQDRQFILSSKKLLLSDSGFYLCAWSEETKRTQYFGPGTRLLVL.

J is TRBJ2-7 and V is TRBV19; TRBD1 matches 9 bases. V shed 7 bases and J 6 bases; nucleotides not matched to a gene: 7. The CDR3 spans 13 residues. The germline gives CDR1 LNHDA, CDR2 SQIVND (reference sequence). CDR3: CASMDRGPSEQYF. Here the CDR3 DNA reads TGTGCCAGTATGGACAGGGGTCCCTCCGAGCAGTACTTC.

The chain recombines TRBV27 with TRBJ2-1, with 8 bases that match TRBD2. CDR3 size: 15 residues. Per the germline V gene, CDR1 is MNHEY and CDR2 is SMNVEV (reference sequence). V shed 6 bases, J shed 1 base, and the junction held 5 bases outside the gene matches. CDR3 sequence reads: CASRLSGGSYNEQFF. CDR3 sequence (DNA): TGTGCCAGCAGACTGAGCGGGGGTTCCTACAATGAGCAGTTCTTC.

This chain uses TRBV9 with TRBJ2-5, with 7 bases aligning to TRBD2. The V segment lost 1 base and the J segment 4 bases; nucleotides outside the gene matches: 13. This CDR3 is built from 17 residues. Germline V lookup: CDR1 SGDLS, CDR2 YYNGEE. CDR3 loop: CASSVYGRGGSRETQYF. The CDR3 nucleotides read TGTGCCAGCAGCGTATATGGTCGGGGCGGGAGCCGAGAGACCCAGTACTTC.

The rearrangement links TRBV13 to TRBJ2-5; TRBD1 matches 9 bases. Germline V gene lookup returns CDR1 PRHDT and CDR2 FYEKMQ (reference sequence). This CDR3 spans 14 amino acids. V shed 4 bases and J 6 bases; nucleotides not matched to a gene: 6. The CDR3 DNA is TGTGCCAGCAGCTGGGACAGGGAGGGGAAGACCCAGTACTTC. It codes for CASSWDREGKTQYF.

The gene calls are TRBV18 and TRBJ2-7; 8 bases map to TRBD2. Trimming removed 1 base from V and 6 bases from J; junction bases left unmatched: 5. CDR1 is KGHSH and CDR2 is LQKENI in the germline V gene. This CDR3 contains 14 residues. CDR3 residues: CASSPQRETREQYF. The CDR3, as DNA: TGTGCCAGCTCACCACAGCGGGAGACTCGCGAGCAGTACTTC.

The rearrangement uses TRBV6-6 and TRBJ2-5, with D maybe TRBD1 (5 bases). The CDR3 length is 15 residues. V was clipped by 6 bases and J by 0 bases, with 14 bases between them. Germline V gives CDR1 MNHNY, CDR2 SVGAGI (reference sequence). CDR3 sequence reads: CASSPRRGDQETQYF. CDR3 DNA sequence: TGTGCCAGCAGCCCTAGAAGGGGTGACCAAGAGACCCAGTACTTC.

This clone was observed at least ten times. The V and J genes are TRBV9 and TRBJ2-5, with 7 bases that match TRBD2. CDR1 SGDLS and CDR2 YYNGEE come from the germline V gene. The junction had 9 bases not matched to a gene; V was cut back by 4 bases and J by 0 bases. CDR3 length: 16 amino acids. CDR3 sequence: CASSPKAGLYQETQYF. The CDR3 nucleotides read TGTGCCAGCAGCCCAAAAGCGGGACTGTACCAAGAGACCCAGTACTTC. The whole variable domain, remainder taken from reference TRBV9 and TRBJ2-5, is DSGVTQTPKHLITATGQRVTLRCSPRSGDLSVYWYQQSLDQGLQFLIQYYNGEERAKGNILERFSAQQFPDLHSELNLSSLELGDSALYFCASSPKAGLYQETQYFGPGTRLLVL.

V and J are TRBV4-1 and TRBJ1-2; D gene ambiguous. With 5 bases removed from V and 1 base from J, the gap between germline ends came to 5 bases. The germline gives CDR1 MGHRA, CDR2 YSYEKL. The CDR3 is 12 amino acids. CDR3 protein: CASSSLNYGYTF. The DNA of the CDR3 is TGCGCCAGCAGCTCTCTTAACTATGGCTACACCTTC.

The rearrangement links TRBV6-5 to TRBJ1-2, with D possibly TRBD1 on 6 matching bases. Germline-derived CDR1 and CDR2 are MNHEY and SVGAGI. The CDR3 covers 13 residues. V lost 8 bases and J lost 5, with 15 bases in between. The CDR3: CASGDQDSYGYTF. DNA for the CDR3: TGTGCCAGCGGGGACCAGGACAGTTATGGCTACACCTTC.

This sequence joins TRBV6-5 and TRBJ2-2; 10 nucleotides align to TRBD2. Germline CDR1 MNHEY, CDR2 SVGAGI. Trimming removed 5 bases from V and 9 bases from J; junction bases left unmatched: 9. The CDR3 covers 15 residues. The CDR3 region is CASSTASGSMRELFF. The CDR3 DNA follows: TGTGCCAGCAGTACTGCTAGCGGGAGTATGCGGGAGCTGTTTTTT.

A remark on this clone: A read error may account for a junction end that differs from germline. The chain's CDR3 is CASSFGTSPGTDTQYF. CDR3 in DNA: TGTGCTAGCAGCTTCGGGACTAGCCCCGGCACAGATACGCAGTATTTT. The V and J genes are TRBV7-7 and TRBJ2-3; 9 bases fit TRBD2. The CDR3 sequence is 16 residues long. Per germline, CDR1 SSHAT and CDR2 FNYEAQ (reference sequence).

As DNA, the CDR3 is TGTGCCAGCTCACAGGGACAGATACAAGAGACCCAGTACTTC. Protein product: CASSQGQIQETQYF. The genes are TRBV18 and TRBJ2-5, with 7 bases matching TRBD1. CDR1 is KGHSH, CDR2 LQKENI, per germline. The V gene end was trimmed by 4 bases and the J gene end by 2 bases; junction bases not matched to a gene: 4. The CDR3 is made up of 14 amino acids.

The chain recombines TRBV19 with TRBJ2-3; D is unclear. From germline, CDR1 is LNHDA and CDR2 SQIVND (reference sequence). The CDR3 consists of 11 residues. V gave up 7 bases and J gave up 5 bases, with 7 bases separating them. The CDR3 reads CASKSRDTQYF. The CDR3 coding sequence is TGTGCCAGTAAAAGTAGAGATACGCAGTATTTT.

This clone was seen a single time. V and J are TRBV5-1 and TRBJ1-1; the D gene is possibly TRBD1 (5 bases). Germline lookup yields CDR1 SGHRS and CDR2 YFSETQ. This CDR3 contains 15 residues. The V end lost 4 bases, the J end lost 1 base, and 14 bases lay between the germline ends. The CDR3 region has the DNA TGCGCCAGCAGCCCGGGGAGGACACCGAACACTGAAGCTTTCTTT. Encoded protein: CASSPGRTPNTEAFF.

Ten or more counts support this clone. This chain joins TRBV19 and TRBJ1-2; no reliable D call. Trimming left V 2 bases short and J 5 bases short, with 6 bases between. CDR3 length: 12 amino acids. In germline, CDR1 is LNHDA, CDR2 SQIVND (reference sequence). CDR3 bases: TGTGCCAGTAGTATAACAGAGTATGGCTACACCTTC. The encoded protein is CASSITEYGYTF.

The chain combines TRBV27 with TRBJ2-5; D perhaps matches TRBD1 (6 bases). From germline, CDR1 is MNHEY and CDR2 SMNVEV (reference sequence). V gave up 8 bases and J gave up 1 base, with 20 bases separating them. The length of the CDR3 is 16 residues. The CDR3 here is CASSPIFRDIQETQYF. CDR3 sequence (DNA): TGTGCCAGCTCCCCAATCTTCCGGGACATCCAAGAGACCCAGTACTTC.

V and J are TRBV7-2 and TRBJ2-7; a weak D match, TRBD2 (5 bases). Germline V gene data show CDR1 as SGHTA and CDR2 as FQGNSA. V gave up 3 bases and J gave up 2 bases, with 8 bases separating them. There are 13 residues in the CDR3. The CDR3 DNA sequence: TGTGCCAGCAGCTTCACTAGAACCTACGAGCAGTACTTC. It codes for CASSFTRTYEQYF. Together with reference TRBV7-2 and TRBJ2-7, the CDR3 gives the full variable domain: GAGVSQSPSNKVTEKGKDVELRCDPISGHTALYWYRQSLGQGLEFLIYFQGNSAPDKSGLPSDRFSAERTGGSVSTLTIQRTQQEDSAVYLCASSFTRTYEQYFGPGTRLTVT.

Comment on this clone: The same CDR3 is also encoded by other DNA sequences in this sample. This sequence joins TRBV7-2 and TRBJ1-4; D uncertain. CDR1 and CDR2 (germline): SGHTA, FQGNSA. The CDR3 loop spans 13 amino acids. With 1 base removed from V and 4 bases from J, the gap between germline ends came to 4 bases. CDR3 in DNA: TGTGCCAGCAGCTTAGGACTTAATGAAAAACTGTTTTTT. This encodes CASSLGLNEKLFF.

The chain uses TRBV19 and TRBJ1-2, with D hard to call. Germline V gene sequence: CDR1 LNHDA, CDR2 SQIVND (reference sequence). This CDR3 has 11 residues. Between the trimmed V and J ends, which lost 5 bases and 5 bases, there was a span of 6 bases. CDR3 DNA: TGTGCCAGTAGTGGCAGTTATGGCTACACCTTC. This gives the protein CASSGSYGYTF.